The clone carrying this T cell receptor beta chain has just one count. Its antigen is not known. Sequence at one end of the junction differs from germline and may be a read error. The data were taken from a study of molecular identifiers for immune sequencing clone quantification. Whole-study findings and limits: Molecules of identical TCR sharing a barcode could underestimate highly expanded clone sizes.

This CDR3 has 13 residues. From germline, CDR1 is MNHEY and CDR2 SVGAGI. Researchers sorted naive CD8 T cells as cells that were CD8+CD4-CCR7+CD45RA+. Previously described methods with listed TCR primers produced the bulk TCR libraries. TCRdb reprocessed the PCR reads with MiXCR, giving one entry per CDR3 protein. The data contain about 510,000 distinct CDR3 sequences, less than 30% of them seen just once; the ten biggest clones take up just over 0.75%. The V call is TRBV6-5, the J call TRBJ1-1; D not certain. Sequencing was carried out using naive CD8+ T cells from blood, with Jurkat cell RNA spiked in. Subset defined: FACS-sorted CD8+CD4-CCR7+CD45RA+ naive T cells. The sequence was collected from a human donor in good health. Some libraries in this study had Jurkat cell RNA spiked in. DNA of the CDR3: TGTGCCAGCAGTTACTTCGGGAACACTGAAGCTCTCTTT. This gives the protein CASSYFGNTEALF.